Each of the 24 T cell receptor beta chains below was sequenced from the same sample in a study of blood T cell repertoires in COVID-19. Clones were read by immunoSEQ multiplex PCR, and TCRdb kept only the in-frame ones, dropping some. The sample lists over 200,000 clones, roughly four fifths occurring once. The sequenced sample was peripheral blood. All receptors come from a woman aged 40 to 50 with acute or convalescent COVID-19.

This clone was counted only a few times. The chain joins TRBV7-8 to TRBJ2-1; 7 positions match TRBD2. Trimming at V came to 0 bases and at J to 8 bases, leaving 10 bases not matched to a gene. Germline V CDR1 and CDR2: SGHVS, FQNEAQ. The CDR3 length is 16 residues. Written as DNA, the CDR3 is TGTGCCAGCAGCTTAGCGACGGGGAGGGCCGTGGATGAGCAGTTCTTC. Its translation: CASSLATGRAVDEQFF. The full variable domain, rest sourced from reference TRBV7-8 and TRBJ2-1, is GAGVSQSPRYKVAKRGQDVALRCDPISGHVSLFWYQQALGQGPEFLTYFQNEAQLDKSGLPSDRFFAERPEGSVSTLKIQRTQQEDSAVYLCASSLATGRAVDEQFFGPGTRLTVL.

A single count supports this clone. The chain couples TRBV10-2 to TRBJ2-1; 8 bases line up with TRBD1. Germline CDR1 reads WSHSY; CDR2 reads SAAADI. The length of the CDR3 is 15 residues. The J segment lost 8 bases and the V segment lost 4 bases, leaving 10 bases of the junction unmatched. CDR3 residues: CASSARQGALYEQFF. The CDR3, as DNA: TGCGCCAGCAGTGCCCGGCAGGGGGCTCTCTATGAGCAGTTCTTC.

The J gene is TRBJ1-2, the V gene TRBV3-1 (or the pseudogene TRBV3-2); the D gene is possibly TRBD1 (6 bases). The CDR3 has 15 amino acids. The V gene's germline CDR1 is LGHDT and CDR2 YNNKEL (reference sequence). The V end was cut by 1 base, the J end by 2 bases, with 11 bases between. The CDR3 protein is CASSQAVGQNYGYTF. The CDR3 bases are TGTGCCAGCAGCCAAGCCGTGGGACAAAACTATGGCTACACCTTC.

The chain recombines TRBV4-3 with TRBJ2-1, with 10 bases lining up with TRBD2. The CDR3 spans 15 residues. The J segment lost 6 bases and the V segment lost 3 bases, leaving 5 bases of the junction unmatched. Germline CDR1 reads LGHNA; CDR2 reads YSLEER. The CDR3 bases are TGCGCCAGCAGCCACGCTAGCGGGAGAACCAATGAGCAGTTCTTC. This codes for CASSHASGRTNEQFF.

The sample holds one count of this clone. The chain combines TRBV6-5 with TRBJ1-1, with D perhaps matching TRBD1 (5 bases). Between the trimmed V and J ends, which lost 4 bases and 3 bases, there was a span of 12 bases. The germline V gene encodes CDR1 MNHEY and CDR2 SVGAGI. The CDR3 extends over 14 amino acids. The CDR3 sequence: CASSLGRGYTEAFF. The CDR3 bases are TGTGCCAGCAGTTTAGGTAGGGGTTACACTGAAGCTTTCTTT.

Comment on this clone: At one of its ends the junction is not consistent with the germline gene, which may arise from a read error. The V call is TRBV24-1, the J call TRBJ2-3; tentatively, D is TRBD2 (7 bases). Germline loops: CDR1 KGHDR, CDR2 SFDVKD. The CDR3 loop spans 16 amino acids. CDR3: CATSDLFGGQNRYAVF. The CDR3 nucleotides read TGTGCCACCAGTGATTTATTCGGGGGGCAAAACAGATACGCAGTATTT.

Only a few counts were recorded for this clone. CDR3 nucleotide sequence: TGCGCCAGCACCAAGGACAGGGACTATGGCTACACCTTC. Translated: CASTKDRDYGYTF. V usage is TRBV10-2 and J usage is TRBJ1-2; 8 bases map to TRBD1. V was clipped by 7 bases and J by 3 bases; unmatched bases: 4. CDR1 and CDR2 (germline): WSHSY, SAAADI. CDR3 length equals 13 residues.

The V and J genes are TRBV19 and TRBJ2-1; 15 bases line up with TRBD2. The length of the CDR3 is 20 residues. CDR1 and CDR2 (germline): LNHDA, SQIVND (reference sequence). Losses at the gene ends were 2 bases for V and 1 base for J; bases not matched to a gene: 9. The CDR3 reads CASSIRGTSGGFLSYNEQFF. The CDR3 coding sequence is TGTGCCAGTAGTATAAGAGGGACTAGCGGGGGGTTTTTGTCCTACAATGAGCAGTTCTTC.

The rearrangement joins TRBV27 to TRBJ2-1; 11 positions match TRBD2. Germline values: CDR1 MNHEY, CDR2 SMNVEV (reference sequence). The CDR3 contains 15 residues. J lost 1 base, V lost 7 bases, and 3 bases had no gene match. The CDR3 is CASKLAGGSYNEQFF. The CDR3 bases are TGTGCCAGCAAATTAGCGGGAGGGTCCTACAATGAGCAGTTCTTC.

This chain connects TRBV5-4 to TRBJ2-5; tentative D call: TRBD1 (6 bases). There are 17 residues in the CDR3. Germline V CDR1 and CDR2: SGHNT, YYREEE (reference sequence). V dropped 4 bases and J dropped 5 bases, with 24 bases sitting between them. CDR3 in amino acids: CASSQGNLAIGRETQYF. The DNA of the CDR3 is TGTGCCAGCAGCCAGGGGAACCTTGCCATTGGTAGGGAGACCCAGTACTTC.

The table lists this clone with a count of one. The CDR3 sequence: CATSRGLPSGSGNTIYF. CDR3 nucleotides: TGTGCCACCAGCAGAGGTTTGCCCTCAGGGTCTGGAAACACCATATATTTT. The V call is TRBV15, the J call TRBJ1-3, with D tentatively TRBD1 (5 bases). In germline, CDR1 is LNHNV, CDR2 YYDKDF (reference sequence). This CDR3 comprises 17 residues. The ends were cut back, 1 base at V and 1 base at J, with 14 bases in the middle. Drawing the rest from reference TRBV15 and TRBJ1-3, the complete variable domain is DAMVIQNPRYQVTQFGKPVTLSCSQTLNHNVMYWYQQKSSQAPKLLFHYYDKDFNNEADTPDNFQSRRPNTSFCFLDIRSPGLGDTAMYLCATSRGLPSGSGNTIYFGEGSWLTVV.

This clone came up once. The rearrangement uses TRBV5-1 and TRBJ1-1; 7 nucleotides match TRBD1. Losses at the gene ends were 9 bases for V and 1 base for J; bases not matched to a gene: 12. Germline CDR1 is SGHRS and CDR2 is YFSETQ. This CDR3 spans 15 amino acids. The CDR3 DNA follows: TGCGCCACCTCGCCGTCCCGGGACAGGAACACTGAAGCTTTCTTT. This translates into CATSPSRDRNTEAFF. Drawing the rest from reference TRBV5-1 and TRBJ1-1, the complete variable domain is KAGVTQTPRYLIKTRGQQVTLSCSPISGHRSVSWYQQTPGQGLQFLFEYFSETQRNKGNFPGRFSGRQFSNSRSEMNVSTLELGDSALYLCATSPSRDRNTEAFFGQGTRLTVV.

The CDR3 nucleotides read TGTGCCAGCAGTTTTTTGCAGAATCAGCCCCAGCATTTT. This translates into CASSFLQNQPQHF. This rearrangement joins TRBV12-3 or TRBV12-4 to TRBJ1-5; D gene ambiguous. Trimming took off 3 bases at V and 4 bases at J, with 7 bases between the two ends. The CDR3 is 13 residues long.

V is TRBV29-1 and J is TRBJ2-1; a possible D gene is TRBD2 (6 bases). V lost 4 bases and J 0 bases, leaving 10 bases between the germline ends. Germline V gives CDR1 SQVTM, CDR2 ANQGSEA. This CDR3 contains 14 residues. CDR3 loop: CSVALASSYNEQFF. CDR3 bases: TGCAGCGTTGCCCTAGCGAGCTCCTACAATGAGCAGTTCTTC.

Here the CDR3 reads CASGLGGAYEQYF. The CDR3 DNA reads as TGTGCCAGCGGGCTTGGAGGGGCCTACGAGCAGTACTTC. The chain employs TRBV6-5 and TRBJ2-7, with D maybe TRBD2 (6 bases). The germline V and J ends were trimmed by 8 bases and 2 bases, with 13 bases remaining between them. CDR3 length: 13 residues. The germline gives CDR1 MNHEY, CDR2 SVGAGI.

This chain joins TRBV15 and TRBJ2-7; the match to TRBD2 covers 11 bases. The ends lost 4 bases at V and 4 bases at J; junction bases unmatched: 12. This CDR3 region has 17 residues. Germline CDR1 is LNHNV and CDR2 is YYDKDF (reference sequence). The CDR3: CATSKKISGRVRYEQYF. The CDR3 region has the DNA TGTGCCACCAGCAAGAAAATTAGCGGGAGGGTCAGGTACGAGCAGTACTTC.

The chain uses TRBV10-3 and TRBJ1-4, with D hard to call. V was shortened by 6 bases and J by 5 bases, with 16 bases between the two germline ends. The CDR3 totals 15 residues. The germline V gene has CDR1 ENHRY and CDR2 SYGVKD. This chain's CDR3 is CAISAGSPSNEKLFF. The CDR3 DNA is TGTGCCATCAGCGCCGGGAGTCCTTCCAATGAAAAACTGTTTTTT.

The V and J genes are TRBV29-1 and TRBJ2-3; D unresolved. V lost 7 bases and J lost 0, with 8 bases in between. The length of the CDR3 is 12 residues. CDR1 SQVTM and CDR2 ANQGSEA come from the germline V gene. The CDR3 DNA sequence: TGCAGCGCAGACACTAGCACAGATACGCAGTATTTT. Translation gives CSADTSTDTQYF.

CDR3 coding DNA: TGTGCCAGCAGTTACTCCGGGGGTACCGGGGAGCTGTTTTTT. Translated: CASSYSGGTGELFF. The chain uses TRBV6-5 and TRBJ2-2; D possibly corresponds to TRBD2 (6 bases). Trimming cost V 0 bases and J 5 bases, with 7 bases left between them. Germline V CDR1 and CDR2: MNHEY, SVGAGI. This CDR3 is built from 14 residues.

The chain has TRBV24-1 and TRBJ2-2; TRBD2 agrees at 9 bases. The germline V gene encodes CDR1 KGHDR and CDR2 SFDVKD. The CDR3 is 17 amino acids. V shed 1 base, J shed 6 bases, and the junction held 8 bases outside the gene matches. CDR3 protein: CATSDLKSGRQPGELFF. DNA of the CDR3: TGTGCCACCAGTGATTTAAAAAGCGGGAGGCAACCCGGGGAGCTGTTTTTT.

This chain joins TRBV2 and TRBJ1-2; 7 nucleotides line up with TRBD1. CDR1 is SNHLY and CDR2 is FYNNEI in the germline V gene. This CDR3 region has 17 residues. V lost 7 bases to trimming and J lost 2 bases; unmatched junction nucleotides: 16. In DNA form, the CDR3 reads TGTGCCAGCATCGGAGAACAGGGGCGAGTCATAAACTATGGCTACACCTTC. It codes for CASIGEQGRVINYGYTF.

This clone was seen just once. The chain has TRBV10-3 and TRBJ2-5; perhaps TRBD1 as D (6 bases). V shed 5 bases and J shed 1 base, with 11 bases lying between them. Germline assignment: CDR1 ENHRY and CDR2 SYGVKD. The CDR3 is 14 residues long. The CDR3 loop reads CAISLQGSQETQYF. CDR3 nucleotides: TGTGCCATCAGTTTACAGGGTTCCCAAGAGACCCAGTACTTC.

The chain joins TRBV2 to TRBJ1-2, with 8 bases aligning to TRBD1. With V trimmed by 10 bases and J by 7 bases, 11 bases remained unmatched. CDR3 length: 13 amino acids. CDR1 SNHLY and CDR2 FYNNEI come from the germline V gene. The CDR3 loop reads CAILKQGVSGYTF. The CDR3 coding sequence is TGTGCCATCCTAAAACAGGGGGTCTCTGGCTACACCTTC.

This chain connects TRBV5-1 to TRBJ1-4; D not certain. With 0 bases removed from V and 6 bases from J, the gap between germline ends came to 9 bases. The CDR3 consists of 14 residues. Germline V CDR1 and CDR2: SGHRS, YFSETQ. DNA of the CDR3: TGCGCCAGCAGCTTGGCTAGCGGCGATGAAAAACTGTTTTTT. This translates into CASSLASGDEKLFF. The full variable domain, completed using reference TRBV5-1 and TRBJ1-4, is KAGVTQTPRYLIKTRGQQVTLSCSPISGHRSVSWYQQTPGQGLQFLFEYFSETQRNKGNFPGRFSGRQFSNSRSEMNVSTLELGDSALYLCASSLASGDEKLFFGSGTQLSVL.